What follows is one TCR beta chain and its context. The method was immunoSEQ multiplex PCR; TCRdb's version includes in-frame clones alone and lacks a portion of them. The specimen's table records around 190,000 clones. The record originates from a study of control samples from healthy donors and cancer patients. The receptor was derived from a woman younger than 45 in good health. Sequencing was carried out using blood.

The chain's CDR3 is CASRLGLAGGYEQYF. CDR3 coding DNA: TGTGCCAGCAGGCTAGGACTAGCGGGGGGGTACGAGCAGTACTTC. The J gene is TRBJ2-7, the V gene TRBV6-5; 15 positions agree with TRBD2. With 6 bases clipped from V and 4 bases from J, the junction kept 4 bases outside the gene matches. Per the germline V gene, CDR1 is MNHEY and CDR2 is SVGAGI. The CDR3 is made up of 15 amino acids.